This T cell receptor (beta chain) was recovered during a study of vaccination and CD4 T cells after COVID-19. Sample treatment: approximately 11-day PBMC culture with coronavirus spike peptide pools or control peptides (ViraFEST assay). The unexposed donor gave CD4+ T cells before the COVID-19 pandemic (2011-2018). Looked up from germline, CDR1 is MDHEN and CDR2 is SYDVKM. Trimming cost V 5 bases and J 6 bases; bases outside gene matches: 14. The CDR3 sequence is 16 residues long. With regard to this clonotype: Its antigen remains unidentified.

Researchers used the Oncomine TCR Beta short-read assay to sequence DNA from cultured CD4+ T cells. Someone extracted genomic DNA from cultured CD4+ T cells. Each CDR3 protein gets one entry after TCRdb re-called the PCR reads with MiXCR. The sample shows around 10,000 distinct CDR3 sequences, approximately 30% of them seen only once. The clonotype was recovered from a human donor in good health. The sequencing sample was made of CD4+ T cells from blood, cultured in vitro. The V call is TRBV28, the J call TRBJ2-3; TRBD1 aligns across 7 bases. The CDR3: CASSPSLGQPGDTQYF. The CDR3 DNA sequence: TGTGCCAGCAGTCCGTCTCTGGGACAGCCGGGGGATACGCAGTATTTT.